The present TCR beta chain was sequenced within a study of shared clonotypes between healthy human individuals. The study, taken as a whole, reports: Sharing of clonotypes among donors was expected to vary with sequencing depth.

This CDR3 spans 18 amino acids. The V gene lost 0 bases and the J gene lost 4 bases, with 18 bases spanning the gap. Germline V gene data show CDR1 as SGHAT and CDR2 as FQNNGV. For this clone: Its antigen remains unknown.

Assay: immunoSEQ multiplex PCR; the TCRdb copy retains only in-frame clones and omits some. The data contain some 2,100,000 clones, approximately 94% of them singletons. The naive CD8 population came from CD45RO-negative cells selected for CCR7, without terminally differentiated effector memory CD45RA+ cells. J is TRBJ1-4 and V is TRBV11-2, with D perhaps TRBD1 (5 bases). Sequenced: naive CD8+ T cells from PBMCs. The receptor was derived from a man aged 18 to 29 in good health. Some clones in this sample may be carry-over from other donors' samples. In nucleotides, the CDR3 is TGTGCCAGCAGCTTAGAGCAGGGTCCAAAGTACAGTAATGAAAAACTGTTTTTT. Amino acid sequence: CASSLEQGPKYSNEKLFF.